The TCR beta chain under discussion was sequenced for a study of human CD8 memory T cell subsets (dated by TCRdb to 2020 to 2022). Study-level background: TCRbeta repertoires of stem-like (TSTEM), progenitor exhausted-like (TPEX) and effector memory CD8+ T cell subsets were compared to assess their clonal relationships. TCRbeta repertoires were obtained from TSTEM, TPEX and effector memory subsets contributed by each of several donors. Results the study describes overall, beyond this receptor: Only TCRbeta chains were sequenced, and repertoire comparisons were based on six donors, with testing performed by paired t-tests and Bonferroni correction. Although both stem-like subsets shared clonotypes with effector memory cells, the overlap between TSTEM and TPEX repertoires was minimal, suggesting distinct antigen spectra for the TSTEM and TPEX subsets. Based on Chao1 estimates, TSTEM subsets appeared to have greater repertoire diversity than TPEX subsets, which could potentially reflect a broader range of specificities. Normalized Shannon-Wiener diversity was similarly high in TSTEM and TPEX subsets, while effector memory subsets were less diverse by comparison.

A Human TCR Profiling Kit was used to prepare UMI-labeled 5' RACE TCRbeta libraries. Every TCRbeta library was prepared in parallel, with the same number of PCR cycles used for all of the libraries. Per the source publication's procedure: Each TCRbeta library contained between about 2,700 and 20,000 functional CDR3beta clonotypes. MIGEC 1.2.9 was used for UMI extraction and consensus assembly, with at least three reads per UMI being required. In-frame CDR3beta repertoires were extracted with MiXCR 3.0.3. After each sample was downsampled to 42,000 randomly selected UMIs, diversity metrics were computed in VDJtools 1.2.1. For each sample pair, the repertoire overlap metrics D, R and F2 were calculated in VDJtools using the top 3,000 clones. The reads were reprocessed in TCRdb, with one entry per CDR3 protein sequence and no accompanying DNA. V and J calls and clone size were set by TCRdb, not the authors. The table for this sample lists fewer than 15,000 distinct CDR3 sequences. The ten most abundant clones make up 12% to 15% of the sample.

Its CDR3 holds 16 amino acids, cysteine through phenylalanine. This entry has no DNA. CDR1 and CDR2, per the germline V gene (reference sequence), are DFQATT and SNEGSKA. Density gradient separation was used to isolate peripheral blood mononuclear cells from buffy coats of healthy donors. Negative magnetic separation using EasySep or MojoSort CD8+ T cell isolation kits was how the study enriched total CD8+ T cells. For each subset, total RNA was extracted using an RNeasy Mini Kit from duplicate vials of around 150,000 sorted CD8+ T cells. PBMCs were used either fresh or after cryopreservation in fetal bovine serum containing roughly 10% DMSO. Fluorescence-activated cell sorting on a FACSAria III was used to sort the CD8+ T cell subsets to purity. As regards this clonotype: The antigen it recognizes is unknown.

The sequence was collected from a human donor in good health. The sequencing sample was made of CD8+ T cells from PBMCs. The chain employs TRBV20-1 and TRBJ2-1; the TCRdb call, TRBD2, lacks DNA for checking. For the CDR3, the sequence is CSAVEKGGPSYNEQFF.